This TCR beta chain was recovered during a study of CD8 T cells in ankylosing spondylitis. Study-wide results and limits: As reported, disease-linked clones showed significant enrichment in matched ankylosing spondylitis synovial fluid. In reactive arthritis synovial fluid and blood, some motif variants had been reported before. One TCR beta motif, made up of roughly 8 highly homologous variants, appeared characteristic of ankylosing spondylitis blood. Clones linked with disease were CD8+ and fairly uncommon in the peripheral blood.

The authors made TCR beta libraries by quantitative 5'-RACE with molecular barcodes. From the 5' RACE reads, TCRdb called clonotypes with MiXCR, one entry per CDR3 protein. Among 700,000 to 850,000 distinct CDR3 sequences listed, about an eighth were seen once. As regards this clonotype: Its antigen is as yet unknown.

The germline gives CDR1 SGHAT, CDR2 FQNNGV. After removal of 0 bases from V and 7 bases from J, the junction contained 8 bases not matched to a gene. This CDR3 has 16 residues. The chain joins TRBV11-2 to TRBJ2-7; 11 nucleotides line up with TRBD1. Sequenced input: blood, either unsorted or a sorted T cell fraction (not recorded which). The origin of this receptor is a male donor with ankylosing spondylitis. CDR3 sequence reads: CASSLDPGQGVREQYF. The CDR3 DNA reads TGTGCCAGCAGCTTAGATCCGGGACAGGGGGTAAGGGAGCAGTACTTC. Full variable domain (missing parts from reference TRBV11-2 and TRBJ2-7): EAGVAQSPRYKIIEKRQSVAFWCNPISGHATLYWYQQILGQGPKLLIQFQNNGVVDDSQLPKDRFSAERLKGVDSTLKIQPAKLEDSAVYLCASSLDPGQGVREQYFGPGTRLTVT.